The 22 T cell receptor beta chains given below trace back to one sample, sequenced in a study of T-cell memory formation after mild COVID-19 (dated by TCRdb to 2020 to 2022). Library construction relied on 5' RACE. The instrument was an Illumina NovaSeq 6000. TCRdb reprocessing: public reads trimmed at Q25 with fastp, clones called with MiXCR, in-frame beta chains kept. Every distinct CDR3 protein forms one entry, paired with its most common genes and DNA. Within this sample are 310,000 or so distinct CDR3 sequences, with about 15% of them counted one time only. Roughly 23% of the sample rests with the top ten. The material sequenced was PBMCs or a T cell subset sorted from them (not recorded which). The receptors derive from a man aged 18 to 29 who had mild COVID-19 (a few samples of this study predate the infection). The sample titles of this study are shuffled in the database, so cell type and time point are left out; the donor was told from shared clones.

Only a few counts were recorded for this clonotype. The V call is TRBV6-2 or TRBV6-3, the J call TRBJ2-2; D gene ambiguous. The CDR3 spans 14 residues. With 6 bases removed from V and 6 bases from J, the gap between germline ends came to 14 bases. The germline CDR1 and CDR2 sequences are MNHEY and SVGEGT. CDR3 protein: CASSPGSAAGELFF. The CDR3 bases are TGTGCCAGCAGCCCCGGGTCCGCCGCCGGGGAGCTGTTTTTT.

The rearrangement joins TRBV18 to TRBJ1-4; possible D gene TRBD1, 5 bases. Germline loops: CDR1 KGHSH, CDR2 LQKENI. Trimming took off 1 base at V and 6 bases at J, with 9 bases between the two ends. The CDR3 contains 14 residues. The CDR3: CASSPRGGDEKLFF. The CDR3 region has the DNA TGTGCCAGCTCACCACGGGGCGGGGATGAAAAACTGTTTTTT. Complete variable domain (other parts from reference TRBV18 and TRBJ1-4): NAGVMQNPRHLVRRRGQEARLRCSPMKGHSHVYWYRQLPEEGLKFMVYLQKENIIDESGMPKERFSAEFPKEGPSILRIQQVVRGDSAAYFCASSPRGGDEKLFFGSGTQLSVL.

This clonotype was recorded a few times. V is TRBV5-1 and J is TRBJ2-2; D may be TRBD1 (5 bases). V was trimmed by 5 bases and J by 0 bases, leaving 11 bases between them. The CDR3 has 15 amino acids. Germline CDR1 is SGHRS and CDR2 is YFSETQ. CDR3 residues: CASRRDSSNTGELFF. CDR3 sequence (DNA): TGCGCCAGCAGGAGAGACAGTTCGAACACCGGGGAGCTGTTTTTT. The whole variable domain, remainder taken from reference TRBV5-1 and TRBJ2-2, is KAGVTQTPRYLIKTRGQQVTLSCSPISGHRSVSWYQQTPGQGLQFLFEYFSETQRNKGNFPGRFSGRQFSNSRSEMNVSTLELGDSALYLCASRRDSSNTGELFFGEGSRLTVL.

The chain employs TRBV6-4 and TRBJ2-3; 10 nucleotides agree with TRBD2. V dropped 6 bases and J dropped 0; count of bases not matched to a gene: 6. CDR1 and CDR2 (germline): MRHNA, SNTAGT. This CDR3 is built from 16 residues. This CDR3 is CASSWTSGSSTDTQYF. The CDR3 DNA reads as TGTGCCAGCAGCTGGACTAGCGGCTCTAGCACAGATACGCAGTATTTT.

The CDR3 DNA sequence: TGTGCCATCAGTGACCCTGGCCGGCCACCCCTCCACTTT. Its translation is CAISDPGRPPLHF. The chain uses TRBV10-3 and TRBJ1-6; D not certain. Germline values: CDR1 ENHRY, CDR2 SYGVKD. The V and J ends lost 3 bases and 11 bases respectively, with 11 bases between them. CDR3 size: 13 residues.

The V and J genes are TRBV14 and TRBJ2-5; D is possibly TRBD1 (6 bases). The V and J ends lost 5 bases and 1 base respectively, with 14 bases between them. Germline CDR1 reads SGHDN; CDR2 reads FVKESK. The CDR3 runs 15 residues. This CDR3 reads CASSYFRGPQETQYF. The CDR3 coding sequence is TGTGCCAGCAGCTACTTCAGGGGACCCCAAGAGACCCAGTACTTC.

The chain links TRBV7-2 to TRBJ1-2, with D unclear. V was clipped by 10 bases and J by 0 bases, with 12 bases between them. Germline V gene data show CDR1 as SGHTA and CDR2 as FQGNSA. The CDR3 runs 13 residues. Written as DNA, the CDR3 is TGTGCCACCTCGGACCGCACTAACTATGGCTACACCTTC. This encodes CATSDRTNYGYTF.

This clonotype was seen more than once but under ten times. The chain employs TRBV7-9 and TRBJ1-4; D is unclear. CDR1 is SEHNR and CDR2 is FQNEAQ in the germline V gene (reference sequence). V was pared by 5 bases and J by 0 bases, with 13 bases between. This CDR3 contains 16 residues. The CDR3 DNA reads TGTGCCAGCAGCCCCCGGGCCACTGCAACTAATGAAAAACTGTTTTTT. Protein: CASSPRATATNEKLFF. Full variable domain (rest looked up from reference TRBV7-9 and TRBJ1-4): DTGVSQNPRHKITKRGQNVTFRCDPISEHNRLYWYRQTLGQGPEFLTYFQNEAQLEKSRLLSDRFSAERPKGSFSTLEIQRTEQGDSAMYLCASSPRATATNEKLFFGSGTQLSVL.

The sample holds a few counts of this clonotype. The chain uses TRBV6-5 and TRBJ1-1; no clear D gene. CDR3 length: 16 residues. Germline values: CDR1 MNHEY, CDR2 SVGAGI. V was clipped by 1 base and J by 3 bases, with 15 bases between them. The CDR3 region is CASSYLVGSGYTEAFF. DNA for the CDR3: TGTGCCAGCAGTTACTTAGTAGGCTCAGGATACACTGAAGCTTTCTTT.

This clonotype was seen a few times. The chain couples TRBV6-1 to TRBJ2-3, with a possible D match to TRBD2 (6 bases). CDR1 is MNHNS and CDR2 is SASEGT in the germline V gene. The CDR3 runs 13 residues. V was trimmed by 3 bases and J by 5 bases, leaving 9 bases between them. CDR3 loop: CASSDQTRDTQYF. CDR3 nucleotide sequence: TGTGCCAGCAGTGACCAGACTAGAGATACGCAGTATTTT.

V is TRBV5-1 and J is TRBJ2-2; D gene unclear. The CDR3 is 17 amino acids. The V and J ends lost 1 base and 0 bases respectively, with 13 bases between them. The V gene's germline CDR1 is SGHRS and CDR2 YFSETQ. The CDR3 DNA reads TGCGCCAGCAGCTTGCGGTCCATGGGGACGAACACCGGGGAGCTGTTTTTT. Translation gives CASSLRSMGTNTGELFF.

This clonotype was seen many times. The chain carries TRBV4-3 and TRBJ2-7, with D possibly being TRBD1 (5 bases). The CDR3 consists of 15 residues. Between the trimmed V and J ends, which lost 0 bases and 2 bases, there was a span of 11 bases. CDR1 LGHNA and CDR2 YSLEER come from the germline V gene. CDR3 loop: CASSQDSGITYEQYF. DNA for the CDR3: TGCGCCAGCAGCCAAGACTCAGGGATTACCTACGAGCAGTACTTC.

The V and J genes are TRBV24-1 and TRBJ2-2; 9 bases fit TRBD1. Per the germline V gene, CDR1 is KGHDR and CDR2 is SFDVKD. The CDR3 loop spans 14 amino acids. The V segment lost 5 bases and the J segment 5 bases; nucleotides outside the gene matches: 2. The CDR3 sequence is CATSVTGGTGELFF. The CDR3 DNA reads as TGTGCCACCAGTGTGACAGGGGGAACCGGGGAGCTGTTTTTT.

This clonotype has just a few counts. The V call is TRBV6-6, the J call TRBJ2-1, with D possibly TRBD1 on 6 matching bases. The CDR3 spans 13 residues. Germline V gene data show CDR1 as MNHNY and CDR2 as SVGAGI (reference sequence). V was pared by 6 bases and J by 5 bases, with 11 bases between. This CDR3 reads CASRQRQDNEQFF. The CDR3 region has the DNA TGTGCCAGCAGACAAAGACAGGACAATGAGCAGTTCTTC.

This clonotype appeared a few times. V and J are TRBV7-9 and TRBJ2-2; possibly TRBD1 for D (6 bases). The CDR3 totals 18 residues. V was clipped by 5 bases and J by 2 bases, with 21 bases between them. CDR1 and CDR2 (germline): SEHNR, FQNEAQ (reference sequence). This chain's CDR3 is CASSPLNIGQLNTGELFF. The CDR3 DNA reads TGTGCCAGCAGCCCCCTCAATATCGGACAGCTAAACACCGGGGAGCTGTTTTTT.

Only a few counts were recorded for this clonotype. The genes are TRBV5-1 and TRBJ2-5; 10 bases match TRBD2. The germline CDR1 and CDR2 sequences are SGHRS and YFSETQ. The length of the CDR3 is 15 residues. J gave up 2 bases and V 4 bases, and 5 bases lay outside the gene matches. CDR3 residues: CASSRGLARQETQYF. CDR3 DNA: TGCGCCAGCAGCAGGGGACTAGCGCGGCAAGAGACCCAGTACTTC.

The chain links TRBV5-5 to TRBJ2-2; 9 bases map to TRBD2. This CDR3 contains 15 residues. Germline V lookup: CDR1 SGHKS, CDR2 YYEKEE (reference sequence). The J segment lost 3 bases and the V segment lost 4 bases, leaving 4 bases of the junction unmatched. The CDR3 nucleotides read TGTGCCAGCAGCATATTAGCGGGGGACACCGGGGAGCTGTTTTTT. Its protein product is CASSILAGDTGELFF.

This clonotype has a handful of counts. The rearrangement links TRBV4-3 to TRBJ2-2, with 10 positions matching TRBD2. This CDR3 contains 18 residues. J was trimmed by 5 bases and V by 0 bases; bases with no gene match: 9. CDR1 and CDR2 from the germline V gene are LGHNA and YSLEER. The chain's CDR3 is CASSQEGPRTSGTGELFF. Here the CDR3 DNA reads TGCGCCAGCAGCCAAGAAGGGCCAAGGACTAGCGGAACCGGGGAGCTGTTTTTT.

The V call is TRBV30, the J call TRBJ2-1; 10 bases are shared with TRBD1. Germline V lookup: CDR1 GTSNPN, CDR2 SVGIG (reference sequence). The CDR3 is 13 amino acids. CDR3 sequence reads: CASGTGAYNEQFF. In nucleotides, the CDR3 is TGTGCATCCGGGACAGGGGCGTACAATGAGCAGTTCTTC.

This clonotype has more than one count but fewer than ten. This chain joins TRBV7-9 and TRBJ2-7; 9 bases align to TRBD2. This CDR3 region has 13 residues. With 8 bases clipped from V and 7 bases from J, the junction kept 9 bases outside the gene matches. Germline CDR1 is SEHNR and CDR2 is FQNEAQ (reference sequence). The DNA for the CDR3 is TGTGCCAGCTCCGGCGGGGGGGCCGGAGAGCAGTACGTC. Amino acids: CASSGGGAGEQYV.

The chain joins TRBV6-5 to TRBJ1-2; possible D gene TRBD1, 6 bases. The CDR3 totals 12 residues. Germline CDR1 and CDR2: MNHEY and SVGAGI. Trimming shortened V by 6 bases and J by 4 bases, and 9 bases separated the two germline ends. The CDR3 loop is CASRTGVYGYTF. Written as DNA, the CDR3 is TGTGCCAGCAGGACAGGCGTCTATGGCTACACCTTC.

This clonotype occurred a few times. This chain links TRBV7-9 with TRBJ1-2; no firm D call. V lost 2 bases and J 3 bases, leaving 7 bases between the germline ends. The CDR3 runs 13 residues. Germline CDR1 SEHNR, CDR2 FQNEAQ (reference sequence). The CDR3 sequence is CASSLSAYYGYTF. The CDR3 DNA reads as TGTGCCAGCAGCTTATCGGCGTACTATGGCTACACCTTC. Based on the CDR3 plus reference TRBV7-9 and TRBJ1-2, the full variable domain is DTGVSQNPRHKITKRGQNVTFRCDPISEHNRLYWYRQTLGQGPEFLTYFQNEAQLEKSRLLSDRFSAERPKGSFSTLEIQRTEQGDSAMYLCASSLSAYYGYTFGSGTRLTVV.